This is a list of T cell receptor beta chains from one sample in a study of blood T cell repertoires in COVID-19. Measured with immunoSEQ multiplex PCR; TCRdb has only the in-frame clones, and not every one. The sample has about 130,000 clones, about nine tenths seen once. What was sequenced was peripheral blood. The receptors derive from an older woman with COVID-19, enrolled during active disease. CDR3s include the opening cysteine and the closing phenylalanine or tryptophan. The D gene is left open where the match is weak. A clone size is listed for some rows: how often the clone was seen (once, few, many), or a class if it is expanded.

CDR3: CAWSVGQVNEKLFF; DNA: TGTGCCTGGAGTGTGGGGCAGGTTAATGAAAAACTGTTTTTT; J: TRBJ1-4; D: -; V: TRBV30; size: -
CDR3: CASSYYLTDPTYGYTF; DNA: TGTGCCAGCAGTTACTACCTGACAGACCCCACCTATGGCTACACCTTC; J: TRBJ1-2; D: -; V: TRBV6-2/TRBV6-3; size: once
CDR3: CASQEGETQYF; DNA: TGTGCCTCACAGGAGGGGGAGACCCAGTACTTC; J: TRBJ2-5; D: -; V: TRBV10-3; size: -
CDR3: CASSYRQGAYSGANVLTF; DNA: TGTGCCAGCAGCTACAGACAGGGGGCTTACTCTGGGGCCAACGTCCTGACTTTC; J: TRBJ2-6; D: TRBD1; V: TRBV5-6; size: -
CDR3: CASRAGGGGNEQFF; DNA: TGTGCCAGCCGCGCCGGGGGCGGGGGGAATGAGCAGTTCTTC; J: TRBJ2-1; D: TRBD2; V: TRBV9; size: -
CDR3: CASSLRRGQGGYEQYF; DNA: TGTGCCAGCAGCTTACGGCGCGGACAGGGGGGTTACGAGCAGTACTTC; J: TRBJ2-7; D: TRBD1; V: TRBV5-6; size: -
CDR3: CASRPGGANGNTIYF; DNA: TGTGCCAGCAGACCAGGGGGCGCAAATGGAAACACCATATATTTT; J: TRBJ1-3; D: TRBD1; V: TRBV28; size: -
CDR3: CATSRGRWAGTGTDTQYF; DNA: TGTGCCACCAGCAGAGGTAGATGGGCCGGGACAGGCACAGATACGCAGTATTTT; J: TRBJ2-3; D: TRBD1; V: TRBV15; size: -
CDR3: CASGKGEYVMNTEAFF; DNA: TGTGCTAGTGGGAAGGGGGAATACGTAATGAACACTGAAGCTTTCTTT; J: TRBJ1-1; D: -; V: TRBV12-5; size: -
CDR3: CASSIMGIGTGSQETQYF; DNA: TGTGCCAGTAGTATTATGGGGATCGGGACAGGGAGCCAAGAGACCCAGTACTTC; J: TRBJ2-5; D: TRBD1; V: TRBV19; size: -
CDR3: CASSFRGTGRDQPQHF; DNA: TGTGCCAGCAGTTTCCGTGGGACAGGGAGGGATCAGCCCCAGCATTTT; J: TRBJ1-5; D: TRBD1; V: TRBV27; size: -
CDR3: CASSPPARGTEAFF; DNA: TGCGCCAGCAGTCCCCCGGCTAGGGGCACTGAAGCTTTCTTT; J: TRBJ1-1; D: -; V: TRBV23-1; size: -
CDR3: CASSKQGDEKLFF; DNA: TGTGCCAGCAGTAAACAGGGGGATGAAAAACTGTTTTTT; J: TRBJ1-4; D: TRBD1; V: TRBV6-5; size: -
CDR3: CASSPESGTSVETQYF; DNA: TGCGCCAGCAGCCCAGAATCCGGGACTAGCGTTGAGACCCAGTACTTC; J: TRBJ2-5; D: TRBD2; V: TRBV5-1; size: few
CDR3: CATHREGTEAFF; DNA: TGTGCCACCCACAGGGAGGGGACTGAAGCTTTCTTT; J: TRBJ1-1; D: -; V: TRBV6-5; size: -
CDR3: CSVEQGSGSYEQYF; DNA: TGCAGCGTTGAACAGGGATCGGGCTCCTACGAGCAGTACTTC; J: TRBJ2-7; D: -; V: TRBV29-1; size: few
CDR3: CASSPRQGIRNTEAFF; DNA: TGTGCCAGCTCACCGCGGCAGGGGATTCGGAACACTGAAGCTTTCTTT; J: TRBJ1-1; D: -; V: TRBV18; size: -
CDR3: CASSPRLAGNTQYF; DNA: TGTGCCAGCAGCCCCAGACTAGCGGGGAATACGCAGTATTTT; J: TRBJ2-3; D: TRBD2; V: TRBV5-4; size: -
CDR3: CASSLAGGSDQPQHF; DNA: TGTGCCAGCAGCTTAGCGGGGGGTTCGGATCAGCCCCAGCATTTT; J: TRBJ1-5; D: -; V: TRBV11-2; size: -
CDR3: CASRVTGTGSYEQYF; DNA: TGTGCCAGCAGGGTGACTGGGACAGGGAGCTACGAGCAGTACTTC; J: TRBJ2-7; D: TRBD1; V: TRBV2; size: -
CDR3: CAIRNRVGNTIYF; DNA: TGTGCCATCAGGAACAGGGTTGGAAACACCATATATTTT; J: TRBJ1-3; D: -; V: TRBV10-3; size: -
CDR3: CASSRGATDTQYF; DNA: TGTGCCAGCAGTCGCGGAGCAACAGATACGCAGTATTTT; J: TRBJ2-3; D: -; V: TRBV6-2/TRBV6-3; size: -
CDR3: CASSVSSGRTTGQYF; DNA: TGTGCCAGCAGTGTTTCGTCAGGGCGTACTACGGGGCAGTACTTC; J: TRBJ2-7; D: -; V: TRBV2; size: -
CDR3: CASSGHPSGGELFF; DNA: TGTGCCAGCTCGGGACACCCTTCCGGCGGGGAGCTGTTTTTT; J: TRBJ2-2; D: -; V: TRBV2; size: -
CDR3: CASTQGNTIYF; DNA: TGTGCCTCGACCCAGGGTAACACCATATATTTT; J: TRBJ1-3; D: -; V: TRBV6-6; size: -
CDR3: CASSSGQRGYTF; DNA: TGTGCCAGCAGTTCGGGACAGCGGGGCTACACCTTC; J: TRBJ1-2; D: TRBD1; V: TRBV27; size: -
CDR3: CASSQDRNYGYTF; DNA: TGTGCCAGCAGCCAAGACAGAAACTATGGCTACACCTTC; J: TRBJ1-2; D: -; V: TRBV14; size: -
CDR3: CASSLGVNTEAFF; DNA: TGTGCCAGCAGCCTAGGAGTGAACACTGAAGCTTTCTTT; J: TRBJ1-1; D: -; V: TRBV3-1/TRBV3-2; size: -
CDR3: CASNKRSGNTIYF; DNA: TGTGCCAGCAACAAACGCTCTGGAAACACCATATATTTT; J: TRBJ1-3; D: -; V: TRBV12-3/TRBV12-4; size: -
CDR3: CASSLVGQTRDEQFF; DNA: TGTGCCAGCAGCTTAGTAGGTCAAACGAGGGATGAGCAGTTCTTC; J: TRBJ2-1; D: -; V: TRBV5-6; size: -
CDR3: CASSLFRGTGYTF; DNA: TGTGCCAGCAGTTTATTCCGGGGAACGGGCTACACCTTC; J: TRBJ1-2; D: -; V: TRBV28; size: -
CDR3: CASIAAGRTDTQYF; DNA: TGTGCCAGCATCGCAGCGGGGCGCACAGATACGCAGTATTTT; J: TRBJ2-3; D: TRBD2; V: TRBV28; size: -
CDR3: CASSFRGPGELFF; DNA: TGTGCCAGCAGTTTTAGAGGGCCCGGGGAGCTGTTTTTT; J: TRBJ2-2; D: -; V: TRBV28; size: -
CDR3: CASSTASGGTDTQYF; DNA: TGTGCCAGCAGCACGGCTAGCGGGGGCACAGATACGCAGTATTTT; J: TRBJ2-3; D: TRBD2; V: TRBV7-2; size: -
CDR3: CASSQETDYSNQPQHF; DNA: TGCGCCAGCAGCCAAGAGACCGACTATAGCAATCAGCCCCAGCATTTT; J: TRBJ1-5; D: -; V: TRBV4-1; size: -
CDR3: CASSAHPSQGRLTFSYEQYF; DNA: TGTGCCAGTAGTGCCCACCCTTCACAGGGCCGCTTAACATTCTCCTACGAGCAGTACTTC; J: TRBJ2-7; D: -; V: TRBV19; size: -
CDR3: CASMDILGKNIQYF; DNA: TGTGCCAGCATGGACATCCTGGGCAAAAACATTCAGTACTTC; J: TRBJ2-4; D: -; V: TRBV27; size: -
CDR3: CASRRGSYNEQFF; DNA: TGTGCCAGCAGGCGAGGCTCCTACAATGAGCAGTTCTTC; J: TRBJ2-1; D: -; V: TRBV2; size: -
CDR3: CASYRGNTEAFF; DNA: TGTGCCAGCTACAGGGGCAACACTGAAGCTTTCTTT; J: TRBJ1-1; D: TRBD1; V: TRBV6-5; size: once
CDR3: CAMETAKGTGELFF; DNA: TGTGCCATGGAGACGGCGAAAGGAACCGGGGAGCTGTTTTTT; J: TRBJ2-2; D: -; V: TRBV10-3; size: -
CDR3: CASSIGLAYNEQFF; DNA: TGTGCCAGTAGTATAGGGCTAGCTTACAATGAGCAGTTCTTC; J: TRBJ2-1; D: -; V: TRBV19; size: -
CDR3: CASSYSIGQSDQPQHF; DNA: TGTGCCAGCAGTTACTCAATTGGACAGTCGGATCAGCCCCAGCATTTT; J: TRBJ1-5; D: -; V: TRBV6-2/TRBV6-3; size: -
CDR3: CASSDLGLAGSDTQYF; DNA: TGCGCCAGCAGTGACCTGGGACTAGCGGGATCCGATACGCAGTATTTT; J: TRBJ2-3; D: TRBD2; V: TRBV10-1; size: few
CDR3: CASSQVSGNNEQFF; DNA: TGTGCCAGCAGCCAAGTATCAGGGAACAATGAGCAGTTCTTC; J: TRBJ2-1; D: -; V: TRBV3-1/TRBV3-2; size: -
CDR3: CARSRTGTKNIQYF; DNA: TGTGCCAGAAGCCGGACAGGGACAAAAAACATTCAGTACTTC; J: TRBJ2-4; D: TRBD1; V: TRBV5-3; size: once
CDR3: CASRNRDSRTDTQYF; DNA: TGCGCCAGCAGAAACCGGGACTCCCGCACAGATACGCAGTATTTT; J: TRBJ2-3; D: -; V: TRBV10-2; size: -
CDR3: CASSPTSTGHYGYTF; DNA: TGTGCCAGCAGCCCCACATCGACAGGGCACTATGGCTACACCTTC; J: TRBJ1-2; D: TRBD1; V: TRBV2; size: once
CDR3: CAWSQGAVDNEQFF; DNA: TGTGCCTGGAGTCAGGGGGCAGTAGACAATGAGCAGTTCTTC; J: TRBJ2-1; D: TRBD1; V: TRBV30; size: once
CDR3: CASSRDRVAQPQHF; DNA: TGTGCCAGCAGTAGAGACAGGGTGGCGCAGCCCCAGCATTTT; J: TRBJ1-5; D: TRBD1; V: TRBV28; size: -
CDR3: CASSDPGQRLYNEQFF; DNA: TGTGCCAGCAGTGACCCGGGACAGAGACTCTACAATGAGCAGTTCTTC; J: TRBJ2-1; D: TRBD1; V: TRBV6-1; size: -
CDR3: CASSPGGGHETQYF; DNA: TGCGCCAGCAGCCCTGGCGGAGGGCACGAGACCCAGTACTTC; J: TRBJ2-5; D: -; V: TRBV4-1; size: -